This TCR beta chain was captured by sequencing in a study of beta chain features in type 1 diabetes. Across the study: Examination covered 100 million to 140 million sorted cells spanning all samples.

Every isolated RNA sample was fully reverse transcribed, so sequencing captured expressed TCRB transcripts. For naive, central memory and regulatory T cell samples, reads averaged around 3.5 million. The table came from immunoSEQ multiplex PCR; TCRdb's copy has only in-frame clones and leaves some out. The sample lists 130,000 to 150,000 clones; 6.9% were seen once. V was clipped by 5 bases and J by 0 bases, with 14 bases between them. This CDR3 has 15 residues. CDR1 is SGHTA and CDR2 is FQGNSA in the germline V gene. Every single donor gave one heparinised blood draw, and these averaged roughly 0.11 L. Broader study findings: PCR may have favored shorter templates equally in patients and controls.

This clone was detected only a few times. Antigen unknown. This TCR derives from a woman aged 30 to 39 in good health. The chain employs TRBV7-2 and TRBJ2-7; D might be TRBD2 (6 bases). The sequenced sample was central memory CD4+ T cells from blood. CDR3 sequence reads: CASSPGLLSSYEQYF. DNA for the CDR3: TGTGCCAGCAGCCCCGGACTACTCAGCTCCTACGAGCAGTACTTC.